This passage covers 25 T cell receptor beta chains from one sample sequenced in a study of CD8+CD57+ T cells in acquired aplastic anemia. Profiling of TCR beta VDJ combinations and CDR3 sequences used genomic DNA as template. TCRdb redid the calling of the reads with MiXCR, one entry per CDR3 protein. The table has about 210,000 distinct CDR3 sequences, 34% seen once. Material for sequencing was sorted CD4+, CD8+, or CD8+CD57+ T cells (not recorded which) from PBMCs. These receptors came from a human donor in good health, serving as a control.

The chain is built from TRBV10-1 and TRBJ2-1; D possibly corresponds to TRBD2 (5 bases). Deletions cut 6 bases from V and 4 bases from J, with 19 bases between. There are 16 residues in the CDR3. Germline V CDR1 and CDR2: WNHNN, SYGVQD (reference sequence). CDR3 loop: CASSIRKEADYNEQFF. CDR3 DNA: TGCGCCAGCAGCATAAGAAAAGAAGCGGATTACAATGAGCAGTTCTTC.

The J gene is TRBJ2-7, the V gene TRBV7-8; 9 bases map to TRBD2. V trimming: 8 bases; J trimming: 3 bases; junction bases outside the gene matches: 5. The CDR3 totals 13 residues. Germline CDR1 reads SGHVS; CDR2 reads FQNEAQ. CDR3 nucleotides: TGTGCCAGCGTATCTAGCGGGGACTACGAGCAGTACTTC. The encoded protein is CASVSSGDYEQYF.

The genes are TRBV20-1 and TRBJ1-2; TRBD1 matches 7 bases. Germline assignment: CDR1 DFQATT and CDR2 SNEGSKA (reference sequence). V shed 5 bases and J 3 bases; nucleotides not matched to a gene: 12. CDR3 size: 15 residues. The CDR3 protein is CSAASLDRAHYGYTF. DNA of the CDR3: TGCAGTGCTGCCTCCCTCGACAGGGCTCACTATGGCTACACCTTC.

CDR3 sequence: CANRTVSNQPQHF. The DNA of the CDR3 is TGTGCCAACAGGACAGTTAGCAATCAGCCCCAGCATTTT. This chain uses TRBV2 with TRBJ1-5, with D perhaps matching TRBD1 (6 bases). The CDR3 is made up of 13 amino acids. Trimming cost V 10 bases and J 0 bases, with 10 bases left between them. The germline gives CDR1 SNHLY, CDR2 FYNNEI.

J is TRBJ1-3 and V is TRBV12-5; no clear D gene. There are 14 residues in the CDR3. V lost 2 bases and J 3 bases, leaving 8 bases between the germline ends. Germline V gene lookup returns CDR1 LGHNT and CDR2 FRNRAP. The CDR3 DNA is TGTGCTAGTGGTTTGATGGGGAATGGAAACACCATATATTTT. Translating gives CASGLMGNGNTIYF.

This clonotype was counted many times. The chain uses TRBV19 and TRBJ1-5; tentative D call: TRBD1 (6 bases). V was cut by 5 bases and J by 4 bases, with 12 bases left in between. The CDR3 length is 14 residues. Per germline, CDR1 LNHDA and CDR2 SQIVND (reference sequence). CDR3 nucleotides: TGTGCCAGTAGTCACCAACAGGGAAATCAGCCCCAGCATTTT. This translates into CASSHQQGNQPQHF.

This clonotype was found many times. V and J are TRBV20-1 and TRBJ2-5; D not resolved. V gave up 3 bases and J gave up 1 base, with 9 bases separating them. The germline V gene encodes CDR1 DFQATT and CDR2 SNEGSKA (reference sequence). The CDR3 is 13 residues long. The CDR3, as DNA: TGCAGTGCTAGGAGGCCGGGCCAAGAGACCCAGTACTTC. Translation: CSARRPGQETQYF.

At least ten counts were recorded for this clonotype. The rearrangement joins TRBV5-4 to TRBJ1-2, with D maybe TRBD1 (5 bases). Germline V CDR1 and CDR2: SGHNT, YYREEE (reference sequence). The V gene lost 4 bases and the J gene lost 4 bases, with 8 bases spanning the gap. This CDR3 region has 12 residues. CDR3 nucleotides: TGTGCCAGCAGCGGGGGTTCCTATGGCTACACCTTC. It codes for CASSGGSYGYTF.

This chain uses TRBV4-1 with TRBJ2-7, with TRBD2 matching over 7 bases. J gave up 1 base and V 1 base, and 4 bases lay outside the gene matches. The length of the CDR3 is 15 residues. Per the germline V gene, CDR1 is MGHRA and CDR2 is YSYEKL. In nucleotides, the CDR3 is TGCGCCAGCAGCCAAGTTTTGCGGGGGTCCTACGAGCAGTACTTC. Translation: CASSQVLRGSYEQYF.

The chain combines TRBV5-1 with TRBJ2-5; a possible D gene is TRBD2 (5 bases). The length of the CDR3 is 13 residues. Trimming left V 9 bases short and J 1 base short, with 13 bases between. Germline CDR1 and CDR2: SGHRS and YFSETQ. The CDR3 reads CATRAGSQETQYF. The DNA of the CDR3 is TGCGCCACCCGGGCTGGGAGCCAAGAGACCCAGTACTTC.

The chain joins TRBV10-3 to TRBJ2-7, with D possibly TRBD1 on 6 matching bases. The CDR3 consists of 15 residues. With 2 bases removed from V and 6 bases from J, the gap between germline ends came to 17 bases. The germline V gene has CDR1 ENHRY and CDR2 SYGVKD. CDR3 region: CAISERAGEMGEQYF. The CDR3 DNA follows: TGTGCCATCAGTGAGAGAGCAGGGGAAATGGGCGAGCAGTACTTC.

This clonotype has at least ten counts. This chain links TRBV5-1 with TRBJ1-1, with D tentatively TRBD1 (6 bases). The V gene's germline CDR1 is SGHRS and CDR2 YFSETQ. CDR3 length: 13 residues. Trimming stripped 4 bases from V and 10 bases from J, with 17 bases between. CDR3 in amino acids: CASSQTTGLVAFF. CDR3 DNA sequence: TGCGCCAGCAGCCAAACTACAGGGCTTGTAGCTTTCTTT. Full variable domain (remainder filled in from reference TRBV5-1 and TRBJ1-1): KAGVTQTPRYLIKTRGQQVTLSCSPISGHRSVSWYQQTPGQGLQFLFEYFSETQRNKGNFPGRFSGRQFSNSRSEMNVSTLELGDSALYLCASSQTTGLVAFFGQGTRLTVV.

V is TRBV25-1 and J is TRBJ2-3; 7 bases fit TRBD2. V lost 3 bases and J lost 4; bases outside the gene matches: 4. Germline loops: CDR1 MGHDK, CDR2 SYGVNS. This CDR3 has 14 amino acids. The chain's CDR3 is CASSDAGAPDTQYF. CDR3 sequence (DNA): TGTGCCAGCAGTGATGCGGGAGCACCAGATACGCAGTATTTT.

This chain's CDR3 is CSVRLAGGVNEQFF. CDR3 DNA sequence: TGCAGCGTCCGACTAGCGGGAGGGGTCAATGAGCAGTTCTTC. The chain joins TRBV29-1 to TRBJ2-1, with 14 positions matching TRBD2. CDR3 size: 14 residues. The V gene's germline CDR1 is SQVTM and CDR2 ANQGSEA. V lost 6 bases and J lost 6; bases outside the gene matches: 4.

The rearrangement joins TRBV5-1 to TRBJ2-2; D perhaps matches TRBD2 (6 bases). V was clipped by 6 bases and J by 0 bases, with 12 bases between them. Germline loops: CDR1 SGHRS, CDR2 YFSETQ. There are 15 residues in the CDR3. The CDR3 loop reads CASTIAETNTGELFF. For the CDR3, the DNA is TGCGCCAGCACCATAGCGGAGACGAACACCGGGGAGCTGTTTTTT.

This clonotype was counted many times. V is TRBV19 and J is TRBJ2-2; TRBD1 aligns across 9 bases. Germline V gene data show CDR1 as LNHDA and CDR2 as SQIVND (reference sequence). There are 15 residues in the CDR3. Unmatched junction bases numbered 6, after V lost 6 bases and J lost 4 bases. This CDR3 reads CASSTGTGITGELFF. The CDR3 DNA follows: TGTGCCAGTAGCACCGGGACAGGGATCACCGGGGAGCTGTTTTTT. Full variable domain (missing parts from reference TRBV19 and TRBJ2-2): DGGITQSPKYLFRKEGQNVTLSCEQNLNHDAMYWYRQDPGQGLRLIYYSQIVNDFQKGDIAEGYSVSREKKESFPLTVTSAQKNPTAFYLCASSTGTGITGELFFGEGSRLTVL.

The chain recombines TRBV11-1 with TRBJ2-2; D uncertain. The CDR3 is 16 amino acids. The germline V gene has CDR1 SGHAT and CDR2 FQDESV (reference sequence). Trimming took off 1 base at V and 4 bases at J, with 13 bases between the two ends. The DNA for the CDR3 is TGTGCCAGCAGCTTAGGTTCGGCAGTAATCACCGGGGAGCTGTTTTTT. Encoded protein: CASSLGSAVITGELFF.

At least ten counts were recorded for this clonotype. The J gene is TRBJ1-1, the V gene TRBV6-2 or TRBV6-3; tentative D call: TRBD1 (6 bases). V was trimmed by 6 bases and J by 1 base, leaving 15 bases between them. Looked up from germline, CDR1 is MNHEY and CDR2 is SVGEGT. The CDR3 loop spans 15 amino acids. The CDR3 DNA sequence: TGTGCCAGCAGGAGCGGGGGACAAAGGAACACTGAAGCTTTCTTT. This translates into CASRSGGQRNTEAFF.

The gene calls are TRBV7-3 and TRBJ1-2; D is ambiguous. The germline gives CDR1 SGHTA, CDR2 FQGTGA. This CDR3 contains 13 residues. Trimming took off 5 bases at V and 8 bases at J, with 15 bases between the two ends. The CDR3 coding sequence is TGTGCCAGCAGCCCTGATAGGGAGTCCGGCTACACCTTC. Its protein product is CASSPDRESGYTF. Complete variable domain (other parts from reference TRBV7-3 and TRBJ1-2): GAGVSQTPSNKVTEKGKYVELRCDPISGHTALYWYRQSLGQGPEFLIYFQGTGAADDSGLPNDRFFAVRPEGSVSTLKIQRTERGDSAVYLCASSPDRESGYTFGSGTRLTVV.

A word on this clonotype: Given the absence of the conserved phenylalanine or tryptophan at the CDR3 end, a read error is likely. The CDR3 is CASSSHRSGVQAFY. The DNA for the CDR3 is TGTGCCAGCAGCTCGCACCGTTCAGGGGTTCAAGCTTTCTAT. J is TRBJ1-1 and V is TRBV7-2; tentatively, D is TRBD1 (6 bases). Per the germline V gene, CDR1 is SGHTA and CDR2 is FQGNSA. This CDR3 is built from 14 residues. The V and J ends lost 4 bases and 9 bases respectively, with 18 bases between them.

By share, this clonotype ranks as medium-sized. The chain couples TRBV24-1 to TRBJ1-5; 7 positions match TRBD1. Germline-derived CDR1 and CDR2 are KGHDR and SFDVKD. The CDR3 is 16 residues long. Trimming removed 4 bases from V and 3 bases from J; junction bases left unmatched: 8. Here the CDR3 DNA reads TGTGCCACCAGTGACTCGGGACAGCAAAACAATCAGCCCCAGCATTTT. Protein: CATSDSGQQNNQPQHF.

This clonotype was detected many times. CDR3 DNA: TGCAGTGCTAGGGGACAGGCTTACAATGAGCAGTTCTTC. Its protein product is CSARGQAYNEQFF. The gene calls are TRBV20-1 and TRBJ2-1; TRBD1 matches 8 bases. The CDR3 runs to 13 residues. With V trimmed by 3 bases and J by 4 bases, 2 bases remained unmatched. Germline V CDR1 and CDR2: DFQATT, SNEGSKA (reference sequence).

V is TRBV5-1 and J is TRBJ1-2; D uncertain. With 7 bases removed from V and 6 bases from J, the gap between germline ends came to 16 bases. CDR1 is SGHRS, CDR2 YFSETQ, per germline. This CDR3 is 13 amino acids long. CDR3 DNA sequence: TGCGCCAGCTCGGACCCCTCGGTGGATGGCTACACCTTC. This translates into CASSDPSVDGYTF.

The chain uses TRBV5-1 and TRBJ1-3; D possibly corresponds to TRBD1 (5 bases). Germline loops: CDR1 SGHRS, CDR2 YFSETQ. Trimming removed 4 bases from V and 0 bases from J, with 14 bases in between. This CDR3 contains 16 residues. CDR3: CASSGGSGASGNTIYF. The CDR3 DNA reads as TGCGCCAGCAGCGGGGGATCCGGGGCCTCTGGAAACACCATATATTTT.

As regards this clonotype: A much larger clone lies a single base off, so this may be a read error. The V call is TRBV24-1, the J call TRBJ2-2; 7 nucleotides line up with TRBD2. Germline V CDR1 and CDR2: KGHDR, SFDVKD. This CDR3 contains 15 residues. The CDR3 nucleotides read TGTGCCACCAGTGCGGGAGGTGGGCCCACCGGGGGGCTGTTTTTT. Its protein product is CATSAGGGPTGGLFF.